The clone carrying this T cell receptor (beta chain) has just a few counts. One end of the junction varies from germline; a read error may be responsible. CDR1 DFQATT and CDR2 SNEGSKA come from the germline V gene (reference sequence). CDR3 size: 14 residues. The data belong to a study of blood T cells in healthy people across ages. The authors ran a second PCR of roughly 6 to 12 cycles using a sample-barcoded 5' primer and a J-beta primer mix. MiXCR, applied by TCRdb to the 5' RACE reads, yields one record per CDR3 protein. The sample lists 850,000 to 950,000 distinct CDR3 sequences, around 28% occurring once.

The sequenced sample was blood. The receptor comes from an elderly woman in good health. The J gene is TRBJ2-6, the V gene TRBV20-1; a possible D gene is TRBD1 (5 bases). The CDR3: CSARPSSGANVRTF. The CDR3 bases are TGCAGTGCGAGACCAAGCTCTGGGGCCAACGTCCGGACTTTC.